In this sample, the clone carrying this T cell receptor beta chain turned up once. Its antigen is as yet unknown. The data belong to a study of T cell responses to AZD1222 COVID-19 vaccine. Study findings and constraints: Researchers took repertoire samples only after the peak T cell response had come.

Per the germline V gene, CDR1 is SEHNR and CDR2 is FQNEAQ (reference sequence). V dropped 6 bases and J dropped 3 bases, with 15 bases sitting between them. The CDR3 sequence is 14 residues long. TCRdb's copy holds only in-frame clones and misses some; the assay was immunoSEQ multiplex PCR. The profile shows about 150,000 clones, about 81% of them singletons. This clonotype was sampled from an adult in good health. The V and J genes are TRBV7-9 and TRBJ2-7, with D possibly matching TRBD1 (8 bases). The material was peripheral blood, obtained on day 0 of MenACWY control vaccination. In nucleotides, the CDR3 is TGTGCCAGCAGGTCACAGGGGGGGGACTACGAGCAGTACTTC. Protein: CASRSQGGDYEQYF.